A selection of T cell receptor beta chains follows, all from one sample in a study of neurological immune-mediated disorders. TCRdb independently ran MiXCR on the 5' RACE reads; one entry per CDR3 protein. The data hold about 50,000 distinct CDR3 sequences, with about 5.6% observed a single time. Specimen: CD4+ T cells from blood. These receptors were collected from a woman between 18 and 29 years old with multiple sclerosis. Each CDR3 is given with its conserved first and last residue. The D gene is left open where the match is weak. Some rows have no size entry. The others give once, few or many, or a class for an expanded clone.

length,size,J,V,D,CDR3,DNA
17,many,TRBJ2-1,TRBV7-8,TRBD2,CASSLAGRVSGGLEQFF,TGTGCCAGCAGCTTAGCGGGGCGGGTTAGCGGGGGGCTTGAGCAGTTCTTC
14,many,TRBJ2-3,TRBV4-3,TRBD2,CASSQDPGLVVQYF,TGCGCCAGCAGCCAAGATCCCGGACTAGTTGTGCAGTATTTT
12,many,TRBJ1-1,TRBV10-3,.,CAIRKGDTEAFF,TGTGCCATAAGGAAGGGTGACACTGAAGCTTTCTTT
15,many,TRBJ2-3,TRBV20-1,.,CSARDTQRGTDTQYF,TGCAGTGCTAGAGACACCCAGCGGGGCACAGATACGCAGTATTTT
16,many,TRBJ1-3,TRBV4-3,.,CASSQGLGASGNTIYF,TGCGCCAGCAGCCAAGGATTGGGGGCCTCTGGAAACACCATATATTTT
15,.,TRBJ2-3,TRBV6-5,.,CASSDGPGSTDTQYF,TGTGCCAGCAGTGATGGCCCAGGTAGCACAGATACGCAGTATTTT
15,many,TRBJ1-1,TRBV29-1,TRBD1,CSVAGGLPSNTEAFF,TGCAGCGTTGCAGGGGGCCTACCTTCGAACACTGAAGCTTTCTTT
18,many,TRBJ2-3,TRBV5-1,TRBD2,CASSLAGLASTSTDTQYF,TGCGCCAGCAGCTTGGCTGGACTAGCGAGTACTAGCACAGATACGCAGTATTTT
14,many,TRBJ2-1,TRBV7-6,.,CASSSDFYKNEQFF,TGTGCCAGCAGCTCCGACTTTTACAAAAATGAGCAGTTCTTC
14,many,TRBJ1-1,TRBV7-6,TRBD1,CASIGTVGGTEAFF,TGTGCCAGCATAGGGACAGTCGGGGGGACTGAAGCTTTCTTT
15,many,TRBJ2-1,TRBV5-1,.,CASSLGGSSYNEQFF,TGCGCCAGCAGCTTGGGAGGGAGCTCCTACAATGAGCAGTTCTTC
14,few,TRBJ2-1,TRBV19,.,CASSFRGIYNEQFF,TGTGCCAGTAGTTTTAGGGGGATCTACAATGAGCAGTTCTTC
16,many,TRBJ2-1,TRBV6-5,.,CASRTVSLSTNNEQFF,TGTGCCAGCCGCACGGTCTCCTTGTCGACCAACAATGAGCAGTTCTTC
14,many,TRBJ2-4,TRBV20-1,.,CSALPAGERNIQYF,TGCAGTGCCCTTCCGGCAGGGGAAAGGAACATTCAGTACTTC
16,few,TRBJ1-6,TRBV11-2,.,CASSGTPGPRSSPLHF,TGTGCCAGCAGCGGGACCCCCGGGCCCCGGAGTTCACCCCTCCACTTT
18,many,TRBJ1-6,TRBV4-3,TRBD1,CASSQAGSTGVKNSPLHF,TGCGCCAGCAGCCAAGCAGGTAGTACAGGGGTAAAGAATTCACCCCTCCACTTT
13,many,TRBJ2-2,TRBV14,.,CASRSGATGELFF,TGTGCCAGCAGGTCGGGGGCCACCGGGGAGCTGTTTTTT
14,many,TRBJ2-7,TRBV7-2,.,CASSLARKSGEQYF,TGTGCCAGCAGCTTAGCGAGGAAGAGCGGCGAGCAGTACTTC
19,.,TRBJ2-3,TRBV5-1,TRBD1,CASSLGLRTGSRGTDTQYF,TGCGCCAGCAGCTTGGGTCTGAGGACAGGGTCAAGGGGCACAGATACGCAGTATTTT
16,many,TRBJ2-3,TRBV12-3/TRBV12-4,TRBD2,CASRWTSGTLSGTQYF,TGTGCCAGCAGATGGACTAGCGGGACCCTCAGTGGTACGCAGTATTTT
15,many,TRBJ2-7,TRBV6-1,TRBD1,CASSPLVTGGIEQYF,TGTGCCAGCAGTCCCCTTGTGACAGGGGGAATCGAGCAGTACTTC
16,many,TRBJ2-6,TRBV5-5,.,CASSPGLFSGANVLTF,TGTGCCAGCAGCCCGGGACTCTTCTCTGGGGCCAACGTCCTGACTTTC
14,many,TRBJ2-1,TRBV7-8,.,CASSIQRFYNEQFF,TGTGCCAGCAGTATCCAGCGGTTCTACAATGAGCAGTTCTTC
15,many,TRBJ2-2,TRBV4-2,.,CASSQKGLGTGELFF,TGTGCCAGCAGCCAAAAGGGATTAGGCACCGGGGAGCTGTTTTTT
16,many,TRBJ1-1,TRBV3-1,.,CASSQGGGLGGTEAFF,TGTGCCAGCAGCCAAGGTGGGGGGCTCGGCGGCACTGAAGCTTTCTTT
20,many,TRBJ1-6,TRBV28,TRBD1,CASSTSTGEFVSSYNSPLHF,TGTGCCAGCAGTACCTCGACAGGGGAGTTTGTCAGCTCCTATAATTCACCCCTCCACTTT
13,few,TRBJ2-3,TRBV7-9,.,CASSWALTDTQYF,TGTGCCAGCAGCTGGGCCCTCACAGATACGCAGTATTTT
14,many,TRBJ2-7,TRBV14,.,CASSQSWVGNEQYF,TGTGCCAGCAGCCAATCGTGGGTTGGGAACGAGCAGTACTTC
14,many,TRBJ1-5,TRBV5-1,TRBD1,CASSPSGGGQPQHF,TGCGCCAGCAGCCCGTCAGGGGGGGGTCAGCCCCAGCATTTT
15,many,TRBJ2-1,TRBV9,.,CASSVEGWYGNEQFF,TGTGCCAGCAGCGTAGAAGGGTGGTATGGCAATGAGCAGTTCTTC
15,many,TRBJ1-6,TRBV2,TRBD1,CASRDRDRGNSPLHF,TGTGCCAGCAGAGACCGGGACAGGGGAAATTCACCCCTCCACTTT
14,many,TRBJ1-4,TRBV20-1,.,CSAAGASFREKLFF,TGCAGTGCTGCAGGGGCTTCCTTCAGAGAAAAACTGTTTTTT
16,many,TRBJ2-1,TRBV20-1,TRBD2,CSASGLAPKGYNEQFF,TGCAGTGCTAGTGGACTAGCCCCCAAAGGGTACAATGAGCAGTTCTTC
16,many,TRBJ1-5,TRBV20-1,.,CSASEDRLNSNQPQHF,TGCAGTGCTAGCGAAGACAGACTTAATAGCAATCAGCCCCAGCATTTT
14,many,TRBJ1-6,TRBV6-6,.,CASRTTGWASPLHF,TGTGCCAGCAGGACTACAGGTTGGGCTTCACCCCTCCACTTT
12,many,TRBJ1-6,TRBV6-5,.,CASRVRGAPLHF,TGTGCCAGCAGGGTTCGGGGGGCACCCCTCCACTTT
14,medium-sized,TRBJ2-1,TRBV20-1,TRBD2,CSARGGGPGGGMFF,TGCAGTGCTAGGGGCGGGGGGCCGGGAGGTGGAATGTTCTTC
13,many,TRBJ2-7,TRBV3-1,.,CASSHRVSYEQYF,TGTGCCAGCAGCCATCGGGTTTCCTACGAGCAGTACTTC
17,many,TRBJ2-5,TRBV27,TRBD2,CASSPWTSGIKMGTQYF,TGTGCCAGCAGTCCTTGGACTAGCGGGATCAAGATGGGTACCCAGTACTTC
13,many,TRBJ1-4,TRBV20-1,.,CSATGSRREKLFF,TGCAGTGCGACCGGGAGCCGACGCGAAAAACTGTTTTTT
18,many,TRBJ2-7,TRBV5-1,.,CASSLVGIDYDRSYEQYF,TGCGCCAGCAGCTTGGTAGGGATCGACTATGACAGATCCTACGAGCAGTACTTC
15,many,TRBJ2-1,TRBV12-3/TRBV12-4,TRBD1,CASSIRTGVENEQFF,TGTGCCAGCAGTATCAGGACAGGGGTTGAGAATGAGCAGTTCTTC
14,many,TRBJ2-5,TRBV20-1,TRBD2,CSARGAGGHGTQYF,TGCAGTGCTAGGGGAGCGGGGGGGCATGGGACCCAGTACTTC
14,.,TRBJ1-1,TRBV7-8,.,CASSPPRTNTEAFF,TGTGCCAGCAGCCCCCCACGGACGAACACTGAAGCTTTCTTT
14,many,TRBJ1-1,TRBV14,.,CASSQEGRDTEAFF,TGTGCCAGCAGCCAAGAGGGCCGTGACACTGAAGCTTTCTTT
15,many,TRBJ2-3,TRBV5-1,.,CASRRDTASTDTQYF,TGCGCCAGCAGGAGGGACACGGCTAGCACAGATACGCAGTATTTT
11,many,TRBJ1-4,TRBV12-3/TRBV12-4,.,CASSLREKLFF,TGTGCCAGCAGTCTCCGTGAAAAACTGTTTTTT
16,many,TRBJ2-3,TRBV7-3,.,CASSLNLGEGTDTQYF,TGTGCCAGCAGCTTAAATTTAGGGGAGGGCACAGATACGCAGTATTTT
16,many,TRBJ1-5,TRBV15,.,CATSREFGVQGQPQHF,TGTGCCACCAGCAGAGAGTTTGGGGTACAGGGTCAGCCCCAGCATTTT
15,many,TRBJ1-3,TRBV4-3,.,CASSQDENRRNTIYF,TGCGCCAGCAGCCAAGATGAGAACAGAAGAAACACCATATATTTT
15,many,TRBJ2-3,TRBV5-8,.,CASSLGGTYTDTQYF,TGTGCCAGCAGCTTGGGGGGGACTTACACAGATACGCAGTATTTT
21,many,TRBJ2-6,TRBV4-1,TRBD1,CASSQRNPGTGVSSGANVLTF,TGCGCCAGCAGCCAACGAAATCCCGGGACAGGGGTAAGCTCCGGGGCCAACGTCCTGACTTTC
14,many,TRBJ2-3,TRBV20-1,.,CSAILGGSTDTQYF,TGCAGTGCTATATTGGGCGGATCCACAGATACGCAGTATTTT
14,many,TRBJ2-7,TRBV5-1,TRBD1,CASSWRQGGYEQYF,TGCGCCAGCAGCTGGAGACAGGGGGGGTACGAGCAGTACTTC
13,medium-sized,TRBJ2-5,TRBV5-1,.,CASSFFSGETQYF,TGCGCCAGCAGCTTTTTTTCGGGGGAGACCCAGTACTTC
14,many,TRBJ1-1,TRBV27,.,CASSPLAGYTEAFF,TGTGCCAGCAGCCCCTTGGCGGGGTACACTGAAGCTTTCTTT
14,many,TRBJ1-1,TRBV20-1,.,CSARLGAKNTEAFF,TGCAGTGCTAGACTAGGGGCCAAGAACACTGAAGCTTTCTTT
15,many,TRBJ2-1,TRBV9,TRBD2,CASSVTSGRFDEQFF,TGTGCCAGCAGCGTTACTAGCGGGAGATTCGATGAGCAGTTCTTC